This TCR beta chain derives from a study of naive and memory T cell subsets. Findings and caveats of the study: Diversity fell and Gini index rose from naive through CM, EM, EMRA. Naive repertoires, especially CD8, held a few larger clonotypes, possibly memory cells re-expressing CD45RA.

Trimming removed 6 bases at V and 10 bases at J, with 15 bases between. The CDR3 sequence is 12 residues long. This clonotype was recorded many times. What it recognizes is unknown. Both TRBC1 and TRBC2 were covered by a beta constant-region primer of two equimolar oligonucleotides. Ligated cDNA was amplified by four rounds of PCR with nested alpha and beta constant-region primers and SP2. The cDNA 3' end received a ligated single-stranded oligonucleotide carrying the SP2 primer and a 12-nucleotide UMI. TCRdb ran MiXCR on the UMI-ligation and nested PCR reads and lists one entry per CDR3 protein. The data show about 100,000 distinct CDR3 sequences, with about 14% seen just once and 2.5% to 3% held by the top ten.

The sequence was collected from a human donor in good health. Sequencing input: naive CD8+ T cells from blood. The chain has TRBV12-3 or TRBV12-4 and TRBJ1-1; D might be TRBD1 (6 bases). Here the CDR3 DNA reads TGTGCCAGCAGCTTGCACCCCAGGGGAGCTTTCTTT. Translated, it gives CASSLHPRGAFF.